The next 18 T cell receptor beta chains were all read from a single sample in a study of T cell responses to AZD1222 COVID-19 vaccine. Only in-frame clones appear in the TCRdb table, and some are missing; sequencing was by immunoSEQ multiplex PCR. Of under 150,000 clones listed, roughly nine tenths were seen once; the top ten hold around 2.4%. Sequencing used peripheral blood, obtained on day 0 of AZD1222 vaccination. These receptors came from an adult in good health.

This clone has only one observation. The CDR3 sequence: CASSISGSGQETQYF. DNA of the CDR3: TGTGCCAGTAGTATAAGCGGGAGTGGACAAGAGACCCAGTACTTC. V is TRBV19 and J is TRBJ2-5; 8 bases agree with TRBD2. The CDR3 spans 15 residues. The germline CDR1 and CDR2 sequences are LNHDA and SQIVND (reference sequence). Unmatched junction bases numbered 4, after V lost 2 bases and J lost 2 bases. The variable domain in full, completed from reference TRBV19 and TRBJ2-5, reads DGGITQSPKYLFRKEGQNVTLSCEQNLNHDAMYWYRQDPGQGLRLIYYSQIVNDFQKGDIAEGYSVSREKKESFPLTVTSAQKNPTAFYLCASSISGSGQETQYFGPGTRLLVL.

The V call is TRBV24-1, the J call TRBJ1-6; 8 nucleotides line up with TRBD1. The V and J ends lost 5 bases and 7 bases, in that order; junction bases with no gene match: 3. The CDR3 totals 14 residues. Germline V gives CDR1 KGHDR, CDR2 SFDVKD. CDR3 DNA: TGTGCCACCAGTGCCACAGGGGGAAATTCACCCCTCCACTTT. It codes for CATSATGGNSPLHF.

In this sample, this clone turned up once. This sequence joins TRBV10-2 and TRBJ2-2, with D hard to call. The ends were cut back, 7 bases at V and 0 bases at J, with 6 bases in the middle. The CDR3 length is 13 residues. CDR1 is WSHSY, CDR2 SAAADI, per germline. As DNA, the CDR3 is TGCGCCAGCACAACCCCGAACACCGGGGAGCTGTTTTTT. It encodes CASTTPNTGELFF.

The chain is built from TRBV6-6 and TRBJ2-2; D not certain. The CDR3 consists of 14 residues. V lost 2 bases to trimming and J lost 4 bases, with 8 bases between them. The germline V gene has CDR1 MNHNY and CDR2 SVGAGI (reference sequence). CDR3 loop: CASSYTGSTGELFF. The CDR3 nucleotides read TGTGCCAGCAGTTACACCGGCTCCACCGGGGAGCTGTTTTTT.

The chain joins TRBV19 to TRBJ2-3, with D uncertain. Trimming pared 3 bases from V and 4 bases from J, leaving 11 bases between. The CDR3 has 14 residues. Germline V gene sequence: CDR1 LNHDA, CDR2 SQIVND (reference sequence). The CDR3 nucleotides read TGTGCCAGTAGTATCCCTCCCCCCCCAGATACGCAGTATTTT. It specifies CASSIPPPPDTQYF. The whole variable domain, filled in from reference TRBV19 and TRBJ2-3, reads DGGITQSPKYLFRKEGQNVTLSCEQNLNHDAMYWYRQDPGQGLRLIYYSQIVNDFQKGDIAEGYSVSREKKESFPLTVTSAQKNPTAFYLCASSIPPPPDTQYFGPGTRLTVL.

J is TRBJ2-7 and V is TRBV3-1 (or the pseudogene TRBV3-2); 8 nucleotides align to TRBD2. This CDR3 region has 18 residues. V lost 4 bases, J lost 2 bases, and 16 bases stayed unmatched. Germline CDR1 reads LGHDT; CDR2 reads YNNKEL (reference sequence). The CDR3: CASSPKKPNSGTTYEQYF. CDR3 DNA sequence: TGTGCCAGCAGCCCCAAAAAACCCAATAGCGGGACCACCTACGAGCAGTACTTC.

In DNA, the CDR3 is TGTGCCTGGGCCGGGACCAGGGGCATTCAGTACTTC. It translates to CAWAGTRGIQYF. This sequence joins TRBV30 and TRBJ2-4; TRBD1 might be the D (6 bases). This CDR3 contains 12 residues. The ends were cut back, 5 bases at V and 9 bases at J, with 14 bases in the middle. Germline V lookup: CDR1 GTSNPN, CDR2 SVGIG (reference sequence).

This chain links TRBV7-3 with TRBJ2-2, with 9 bases fitting TRBD1. The CDR3 has 15 residues. Trimming at V came to 5 bases and at J to 8 bases, leaving 9 bases not matched to a gene. Germline CDR1 SGHTA, CDR2 FQGTGA. The CDR3 DNA reads as TGTGCCAGCAGCCCGGACAGGGGTGGAAGGGGGGAGCTGTTTTTT. This sequence encodes CASSPDRGGRGELFF.

This sequence joins TRBV5-1 and TRBJ2-7; TRBD2 agrees at 8 bases. This CDR3 has 16 residues. Per the germline V gene, CDR1 is SGHRS and CDR2 is YFSETQ. V dropped 0 bases and J dropped 6; count of bases not matched to a gene: 11. The CDR3 region has the DNA TGCGCCAGCAGCTTGGAGCGGGCTAGCGGGTTCGGCGAGCAGTACTTC. This sequence encodes CASSLERASGFGEQYF.

The chain is built from TRBV9 and TRBJ2-2; the D is unclear. The germline CDR1 and CDR2 sequences are SGDLS and YYNGEE. V lost 0 bases, J lost 6 bases, and 9 bases lay in between. This CDR3 is 14 amino acids long. CDR3 coding DNA: TGTGCCAGCAGCGTAGTTTTCGAGGCCGGGGAGCTGTTTTTT. This codes for CASSVVFEAGELFF.

V gene TRBV3-1 (or the pseudogene TRBV3-2) combines with J gene TRBJ1-1, with D uncertain. The CDR3 contains 13 residues. Between the trimmed V and J ends, which lost 4 bases and 0 bases, there was a span of 6 bases. Germline CDR1 is LGHDT and CDR2 is YNNKEL (reference sequence). CDR3 in DNA: TGTGCCAGCAGCCCCAAAATGAACACTGAAGCTTTCTTT. Translated: CASSPKMNTEAFF.

This chain connects TRBV6-1 to TRBJ2-6; 12 bases line up with TRBD1. From germline, CDR1 is MNHNS and CDR2 SASEGT. The CDR3 extends over 22 amino acids. The junction had 16 bases not matched to a gene; V was cut back by 2 bases and J by 2 bases. CDR3 sequence: CASSESSLGQGALYPGANVLTF. For the CDR3, the DNA is TGTGCCAGCAGTGAATCCAGCCTGGGACAGGGGGCGCTTTACCCTGGGGCCAACGTCCTGACTTTC.

The chain couples TRBV19 to TRBJ2-7; 13 positions agree with TRBD2. V lost 5 bases to trimming and J lost 6 bases; unmatched junction nucleotides: 4. The CDR3 contains 14 residues. CDR1 and CDR2 (germline): LNHDA, SQIVND (reference sequence). The CDR3 region is CASSPGLAGSEQYF. CDR3 bases: TGTGCCAGTAGTCCGGGACTAGCGGGAAGCGAGCAGTACTTC.

This chain links TRBV27 with TRBJ1-5; no firm D call. The germline V gene has CDR1 MNHEY and CDR2 SMNVEV (reference sequence). V shed 5 bases and J shed 0 bases, with 17 bases lying between them. The CDR3 runs to 17 residues. The CDR3 bases are TGTGCCAGCAGTAGGACCGGGTCCTCTTATAGCAATCAGCCCCAGCATTTT. It yields the protein CASSRTGSSYSNQPQHF.

This sequence joins TRBV25-1 and TRBJ1-6, with D perhaps matching TRBD1 (5 bases). Trimming took off 7 bases at V and 7 bases at J, with 11 bases between the two ends. The germline CDR1 and CDR2 sequences are MGHDK and SYGVNS. The CDR3 runs 13 residues. CDR3 DNA sequence: TGTGCCAGCACCACGGGACCCAATTCACCCCTCCACTTT. Encoded protein: CASTTGPNSPLHF.

The chain employs TRBV9 and TRBJ2-3; D is possibly TRBD1 (5 bases). There are 16 residues in the CDR3. The V gene lost 2 bases and the J gene lost 0 bases, with 13 bases spanning the gap. CDR1 is SGDLS, CDR2 YYNGEE, per germline. The DNA of the CDR3 is TGTGCCAGCAGCGTGGCCCTAGGGGTTAGCACAGATACGCAGTATTTT. Translating gives CASSVALGVSTDTQYF.

The chain recombines TRBV5-1 with TRBJ2-5; TRBD2 is a possible D gene (6 bases). The CDR3 sequence is 14 residues long. Per germline, CDR1 SGHRS and CDR2 YFSETQ. Trimming took off 3 bases at V and 3 bases at J, with 12 bases between the two ends. CDR3 region: CASSSKRAKETQYF. CDR3 in DNA: TGCGCCAGCAGCTCGAAGCGGGCTAAAGAGACCCAGTACTTC.

This clone was counted a single time. The chain has TRBV19 and TRBJ2-3; D remains ambiguous. V was trimmed by 2 bases and J by 6 bases, leaving 6 bases between them. The CDR3 covers 12 residues. CDR1 is LNHDA, CDR2 SQIVND, per germline (reference sequence). Here the CDR3 reads CASSIPPDTQYF. The CDR3 DNA reads as TGTGCCAGTAGTATACCTCCGGATACGCAGTATTTT.